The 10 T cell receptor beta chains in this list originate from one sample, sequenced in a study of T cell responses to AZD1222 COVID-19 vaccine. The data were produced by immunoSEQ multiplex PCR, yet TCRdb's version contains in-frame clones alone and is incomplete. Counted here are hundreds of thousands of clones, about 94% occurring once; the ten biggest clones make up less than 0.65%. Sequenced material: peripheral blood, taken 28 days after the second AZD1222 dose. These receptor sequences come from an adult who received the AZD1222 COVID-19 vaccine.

The CDR3 DNA reads as TGTGCCAGCAGCCGGGACAGTAACTATGGCTACACCTTC. Translating gives CASSRDSNYGYTF. The genes are TRBV11-2 and TRBJ1-2; 7 nucleotides agree with TRBD1. Per the germline V gene, CDR1 is SGHAT and CDR2 is FQNNGV. The CDR3 is made up of 13 amino acids. The J segment lost 1 base and the V segment lost 5 bases, leaving 1 base of the junction unmatched.

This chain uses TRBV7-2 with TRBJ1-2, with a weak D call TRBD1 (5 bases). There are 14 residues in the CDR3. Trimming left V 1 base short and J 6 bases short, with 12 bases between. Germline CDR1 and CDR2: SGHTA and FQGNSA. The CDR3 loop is CASSLGAGRDGYTF. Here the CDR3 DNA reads TGTGCCAGCAGCTTAGGGGCGGGGCGAGATGGCTACACCTTC.

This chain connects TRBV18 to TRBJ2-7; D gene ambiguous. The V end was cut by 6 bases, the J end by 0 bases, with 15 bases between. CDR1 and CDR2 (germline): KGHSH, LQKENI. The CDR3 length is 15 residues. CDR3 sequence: CASSASPASSYEQYF. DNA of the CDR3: TGTGCCAGCTCGGCATCCCCAGCGAGCTCCTACGAGCAGTACTTC.

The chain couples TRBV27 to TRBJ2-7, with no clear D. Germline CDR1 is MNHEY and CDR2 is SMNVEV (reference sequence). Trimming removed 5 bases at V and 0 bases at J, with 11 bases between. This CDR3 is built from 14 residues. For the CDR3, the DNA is TGTGCCAGCAGTCGGACGGTAAGCTCCTACGAGCAGTACTTC. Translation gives CASSRTVSSYEQYF.

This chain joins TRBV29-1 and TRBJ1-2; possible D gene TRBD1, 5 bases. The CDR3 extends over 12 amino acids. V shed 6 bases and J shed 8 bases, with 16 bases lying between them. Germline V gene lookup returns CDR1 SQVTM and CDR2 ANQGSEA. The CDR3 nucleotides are TGCAGCGTCAGGCGGCAGGGAGGGGGCTACACCTTC. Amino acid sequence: CSVRRQGGGYTF.

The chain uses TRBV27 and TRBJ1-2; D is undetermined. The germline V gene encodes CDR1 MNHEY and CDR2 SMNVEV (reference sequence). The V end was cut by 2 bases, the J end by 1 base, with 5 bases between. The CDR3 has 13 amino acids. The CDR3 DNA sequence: TGTGCCAGCAGTTTAGGTTTTAACTATGGCTACACCTTC. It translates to CASSLGFNYGYTF.

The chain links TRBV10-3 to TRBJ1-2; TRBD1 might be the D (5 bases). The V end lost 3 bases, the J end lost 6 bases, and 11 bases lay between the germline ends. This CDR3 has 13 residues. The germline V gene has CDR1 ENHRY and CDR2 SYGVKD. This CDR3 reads CAISESVGHGYTF. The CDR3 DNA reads TGTGCCATCAGTGAATCTGTGGGGCATGGCTACACCTTC.

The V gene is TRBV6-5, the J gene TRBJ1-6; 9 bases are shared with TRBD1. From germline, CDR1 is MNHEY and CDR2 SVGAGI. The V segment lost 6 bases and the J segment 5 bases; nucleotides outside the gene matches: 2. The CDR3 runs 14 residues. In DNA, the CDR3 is TGTGCCAGCAGAAGACAGGGGGATAATTCACCCCTCCACTTT. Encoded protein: CASRRQGDNSPLHF.

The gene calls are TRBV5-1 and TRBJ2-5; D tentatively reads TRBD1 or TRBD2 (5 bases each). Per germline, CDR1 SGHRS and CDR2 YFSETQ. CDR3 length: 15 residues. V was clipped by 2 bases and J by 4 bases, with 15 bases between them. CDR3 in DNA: TGCGCCAGCAGCTTCCAGGGAGCCCTTAGAGAGACCCAGTACTTC. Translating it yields CASSFQGALRETQYF.

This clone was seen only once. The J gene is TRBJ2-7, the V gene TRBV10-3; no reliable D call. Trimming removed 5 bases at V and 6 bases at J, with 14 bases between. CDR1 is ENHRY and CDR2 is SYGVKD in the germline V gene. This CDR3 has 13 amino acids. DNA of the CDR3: TGTGCCATCAGTTGGTCGCTCCCTCGCGAGCAGTACTTC. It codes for CAISWSLPREQYF.